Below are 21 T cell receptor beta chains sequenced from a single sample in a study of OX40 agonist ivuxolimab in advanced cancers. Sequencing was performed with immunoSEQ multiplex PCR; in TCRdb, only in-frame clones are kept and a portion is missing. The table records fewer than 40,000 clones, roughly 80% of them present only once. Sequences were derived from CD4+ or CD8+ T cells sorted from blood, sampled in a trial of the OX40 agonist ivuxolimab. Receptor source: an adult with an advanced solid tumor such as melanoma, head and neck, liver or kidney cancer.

The DNA of the CDR3 is TGTGCCAGCAGTTCGGCAGGGGACTATGGCTACACCTTC. Its translation: CASSSAGDYGYTF. This chain links TRBV27 with TRBJ1-2; D is perhaps TRBD1 (6 bases). The V end was cut by 4 bases, the J end by 3 bases, with 9 bases between. Germline V gene data show CDR1 as MNHEY and CDR2 as SMNVEV (reference sequence). CDR3 length: 13 amino acids.

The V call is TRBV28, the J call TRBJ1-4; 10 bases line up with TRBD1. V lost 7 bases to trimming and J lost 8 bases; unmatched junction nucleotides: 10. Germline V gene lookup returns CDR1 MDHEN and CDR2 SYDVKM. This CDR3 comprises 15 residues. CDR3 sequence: CASNSGTGAYEKLFF. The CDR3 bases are TGTGCCAGCAATTCCGGGACAGGGGCTTACGAAAAACTGTTTTTT.

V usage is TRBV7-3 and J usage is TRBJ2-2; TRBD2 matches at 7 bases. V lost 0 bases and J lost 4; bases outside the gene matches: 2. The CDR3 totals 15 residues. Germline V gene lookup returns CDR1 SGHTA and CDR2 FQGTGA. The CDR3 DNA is TGTGCCAGCAGCTTAACTAGCGGGCGCACCGGGGAGCTGTTTTTT. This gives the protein CASSLTSGRTGELFF.

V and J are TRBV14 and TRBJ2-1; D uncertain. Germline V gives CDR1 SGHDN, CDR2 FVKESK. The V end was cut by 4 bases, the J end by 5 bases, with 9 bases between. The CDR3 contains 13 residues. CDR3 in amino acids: CASSPISNNEQFF. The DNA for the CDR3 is TGTGCCAGCAGCCCCATCTCAAACAATGAGCAGTTCTTC. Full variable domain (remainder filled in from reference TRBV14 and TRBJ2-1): EAGVTQFPSHSVIEKGQTVTLRCDPISGHDNLYWYRRVMGKEIKFLLHFVKESKQDESGMPNNRFLAERTGGTYSTLKVQPAELEDSGVYFCASSPISNNEQFFGPGTRLTVL.

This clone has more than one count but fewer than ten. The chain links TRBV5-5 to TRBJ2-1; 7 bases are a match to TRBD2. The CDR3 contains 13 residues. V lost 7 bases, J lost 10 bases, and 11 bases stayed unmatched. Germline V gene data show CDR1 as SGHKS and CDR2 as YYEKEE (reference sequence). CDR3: CASVSAGVKEQFF. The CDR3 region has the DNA TGTGCCAGCGTGTCGGCGGGGGTAAAGGAGCAGTTCTTC.

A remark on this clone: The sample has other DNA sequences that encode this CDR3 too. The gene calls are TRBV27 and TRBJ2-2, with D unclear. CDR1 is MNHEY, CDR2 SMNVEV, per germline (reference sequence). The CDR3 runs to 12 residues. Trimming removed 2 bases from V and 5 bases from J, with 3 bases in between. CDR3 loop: CASSLGTGELFF. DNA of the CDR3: TGTGCCAGCAGTTTAGGGACCGGGGAGCTGTTTTTT.

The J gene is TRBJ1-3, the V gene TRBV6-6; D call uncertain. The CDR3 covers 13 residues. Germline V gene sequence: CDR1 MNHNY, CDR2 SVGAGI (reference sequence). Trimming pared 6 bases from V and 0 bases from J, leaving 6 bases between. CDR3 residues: CASRESSGNTIYF. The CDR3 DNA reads TGTGCCAGCAGGGAATCCTCTGGAAACACCATATATTTT.

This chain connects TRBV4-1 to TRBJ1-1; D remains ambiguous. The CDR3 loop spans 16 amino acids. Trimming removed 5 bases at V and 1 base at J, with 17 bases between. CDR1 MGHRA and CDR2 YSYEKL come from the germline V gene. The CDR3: CASSYPLRQTNTEAFF. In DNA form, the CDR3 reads TGCGCCAGCAGCTATCCCCTTCGGCAGACGAACACTGAAGCTTTCTTT.

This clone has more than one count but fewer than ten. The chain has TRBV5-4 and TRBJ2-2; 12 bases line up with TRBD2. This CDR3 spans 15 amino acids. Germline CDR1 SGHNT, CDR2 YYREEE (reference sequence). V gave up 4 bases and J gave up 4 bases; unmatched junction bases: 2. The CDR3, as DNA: TGTGCCAGCAGCCAGGGACTAGCGGGCACCGGGGAGCTGTTTTTT. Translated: CASSQGLAGTGELFF.

CDR3 sequence (DNA): TGTGCCAGCAGTTTAAATGCTTGGGACAGTGAAGCTTTCTTT. This codes for CASSLNAWDSEAFF. The V gene is TRBV27, the J gene TRBJ1-1, with 7 bases aligning to TRBD1. V shed 2 bases, J shed 7 bases, and the junction held 7 bases outside the gene matches. The CDR3 length is 14 residues. In germline, CDR1 is MNHEY, CDR2 SMNVEV (reference sequence).

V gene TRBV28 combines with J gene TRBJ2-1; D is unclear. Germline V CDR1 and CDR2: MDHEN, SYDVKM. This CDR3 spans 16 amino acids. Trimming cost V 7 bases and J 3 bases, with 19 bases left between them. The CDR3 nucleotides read TGTGCCAGCACCCCCCCTTGGGGAACCTACTACAATGAGCAGTTCTTC. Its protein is CASTPPWGTYYNEQFF.

The CDR3 protein is CASSLGGGQETQYF. The CDR3, as DNA: TGTGCCAGCAGCTTAGGCGGGGGGCAGGAGACCCAGTACTTC. The gene calls are TRBV7-9 and TRBJ2-5; 8 bases are shared with TRBD2. V shed 1 base, J shed 5 bases, and the junction held 3 bases outside the gene matches. The germline CDR1 and CDR2 sequences are SEHNR and FQNEAQ (reference sequence). The CDR3 totals 14 residues.

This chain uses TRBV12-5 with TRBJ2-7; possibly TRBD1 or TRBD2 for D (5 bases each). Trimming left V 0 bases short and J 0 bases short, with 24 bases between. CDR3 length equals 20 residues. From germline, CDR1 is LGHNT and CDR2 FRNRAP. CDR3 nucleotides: TGTGCTAGTGGTTTGGTACCGTTAGGACAAGGAGGAATCCTCTCCTACGAGCAGTACTTC. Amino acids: CASGLVPLGQGGILSYEQYF.

As DNA, the CDR3 is TGTGCCAGCAGCCTCCCTAGCGGGGCGAACACCGGGGAGCTGTTTTTT. Translated: CASSLPSGANTGELFF. This chain connects TRBV11-2 to TRBJ2-2, with 9 bases identical to TRBD2. Unmatched junction bases numbered 4, after V lost 5 bases and J lost 0 bases. There are 16 residues in the CDR3. The V gene's germline CDR1 is SGHAT and CDR2 FQNNGV.

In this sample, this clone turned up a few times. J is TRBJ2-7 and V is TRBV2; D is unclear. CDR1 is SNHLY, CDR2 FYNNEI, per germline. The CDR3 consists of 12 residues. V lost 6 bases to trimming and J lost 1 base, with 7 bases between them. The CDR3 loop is CASRLFSYEQYF. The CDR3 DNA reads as TGTGCCAGCAGACTATTTTCCTACGAGCAGTACTTC. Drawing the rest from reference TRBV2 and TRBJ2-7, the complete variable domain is EPEVTQTPSHQVTQMGQEVILRCVPISNHLYFYWYRQILGQKVEFLVSFYNNEISEKSEIFDDQFSVERPDGSNFTLKIRSTKLEDSAMYFCASRLFSYEQYFGPGTRLTVT.

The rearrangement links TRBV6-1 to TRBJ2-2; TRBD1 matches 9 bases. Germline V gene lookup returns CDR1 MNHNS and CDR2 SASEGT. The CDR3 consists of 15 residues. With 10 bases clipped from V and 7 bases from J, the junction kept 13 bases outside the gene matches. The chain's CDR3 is CATRQGTGRLGELFF. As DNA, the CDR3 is TGTGCCACCAGGCAGGGGACAGGGCGTCTCGGGGAGCTGTTTTTT.

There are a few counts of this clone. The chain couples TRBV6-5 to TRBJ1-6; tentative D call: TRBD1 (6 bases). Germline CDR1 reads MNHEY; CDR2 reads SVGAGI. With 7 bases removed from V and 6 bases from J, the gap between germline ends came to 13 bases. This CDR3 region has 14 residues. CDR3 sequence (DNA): TGTGCCAGCACCTTAGGGGGGGGTAATTCACCCCTCCACTTT. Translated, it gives CASTLGGGNSPLHF.

CDR3 nucleotide sequence: TGTGCCAGCAGAAGGACAGGGGGCGGGGAGACCCAGTACTTC. Translated: CASRRTGGGETQYF. The J gene is TRBJ2-5, the V gene TRBV27; 11 bases fit TRBD1. The junction had 5 bases not matched to a gene; V was cut back by 6 bases and J by 5 bases. The CDR3 consists of 14 residues. Germline V gives CDR1 MNHEY, CDR2 SMNVEV (reference sequence).

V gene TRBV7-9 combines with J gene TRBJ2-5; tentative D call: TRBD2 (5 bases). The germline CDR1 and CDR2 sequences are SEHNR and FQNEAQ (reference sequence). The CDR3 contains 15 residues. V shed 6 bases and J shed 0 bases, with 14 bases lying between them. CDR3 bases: TGTGCCAGCAGGGCAACCGGGGTGTACCAAGAGACCCAGTACTTC. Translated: CASRATGVYQETQYF.

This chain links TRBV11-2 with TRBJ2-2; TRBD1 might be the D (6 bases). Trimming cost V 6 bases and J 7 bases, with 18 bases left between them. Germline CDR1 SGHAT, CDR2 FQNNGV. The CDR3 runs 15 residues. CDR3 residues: CASSPRGSKGGELFF. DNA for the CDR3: TGTGCCAGCAGTCCCAGGGGAAGCAAAGGCGGGGAGCTGTTTTTT. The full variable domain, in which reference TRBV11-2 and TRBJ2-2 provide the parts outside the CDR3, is EAGVAQSPRYKIIEKRQSVAFWCNPISGHATLYWYQQILGQGPKLLIQFQNNGVVDDSQLPKDRFSAERLKGVDSTLKIQPAKLEDSAVYLCASSPRGSKGGELFFGEGSRLTVL.

The CDR3 reads CASSQEGTESYNEQFF. CDR3 nucleotide sequence: TGCGCCAGCAGCCAGGAAGGGACGGAGTCCTACAATGAGCAGTTCTTC. The genes are TRBV4-1 and TRBJ2-1; D is possibly TRBD1 or TRBD2 (5 bases each). Germline V gene data show CDR1 as MGHRA and CDR2 as YSYEKL. The CDR3 length is 16 residues. The V gene lost 3 bases and the J gene lost 1 base, with 13 bases spanning the gap.